This entry lists 14 T cell receptor beta chains sequenced from one sample in a study of CD8+ T cells in alopecia areata. Isolated RNA was reverse transcribed into cDNA used as the sequencing template. Data came from immunoSEQ multiplex PCR; TCRdb stores just in-frame clones and leaves some out. This table holds about 210,000 clones, roughly two fifths found once. Treatment in this sample: oral pan-JAK inhibitor, 5-10 mg twice daily. The sequencing here drew on CD4+ T cells sorted from blood, taken between weeks 30 and 35, from a patient treated with tofacitinib. The receptors stem from a human donor with alopecia areata.

The chain carries TRBV2 and TRBJ1-2; D may be TRBD1 (5 bases). Trimming left V 10 bases short and J 3 bases short, with 15 bases between. CDR1 and CDR2 (germline): SNHLY, FYNNEI. The CDR3 contains 13 residues. The CDR3 here is CAIERQKDYGYTF. In nucleotides, the CDR3 is TGTGCCATCGAAAGACAGAAGGACTATGGCTACACCTTC.

This sequence joins TRBV7-9 and TRBJ1-1; 11 nucleotides match TRBD1. Germline CDR1 is SEHNR and CDR2 is FQNEAQ (reference sequence). The CDR3 covers 17 residues. V shed 5 bases and J 7 bases; nucleotides not matched to a gene: 15. For the CDR3, the DNA is TGTGCCAGCAGCGCACACCGTCGGACAGGGGGCGCGGGTGAAGCTTTCTTT. This sequence encodes CASSAHRRTGGAGEAFF. Combining the CDR3 with reference TRBV7-9 and TRBJ1-1 gives the whole variable domain DTGVSQNPRHKITKRGQNVTFRCDPISEHNRLYWYRQTLGQGPEFLTYFQNEAQLEKSRLLSDRFSAERPKGSFSTLEIQRTEQGDSAMYLCASSAHRRTGGAGEAFFGQGTRLTVV.

The CDR3 DNA is TGTGCCAGCAGTGTAGGGTCTTCCTACGAGCAGTACTTC. It codes for CASSVGSSYEQYF. This rearrangement joins TRBV25-1 to TRBJ2-7, with unresolved D. The CDR3 length is 13 residues. CDR1 and CDR2 (germline): MGHDK, SYGVNS. Trimming cost V 4 bases and J 1 base, with 8 bases left between them.

The chain is built from TRBV7-9 and TRBJ2-1; 10 nucleotides line up with TRBD2. The CDR3 has 15 residues. V lost 4 bases, J lost 3 bases, and 3 bases stayed unmatched. CDR1 and CDR2 (germline): SEHNR, FQNEAQ (reference sequence). The CDR3, as DNA: TGTGCCAGCAGCTCCGGACTAGCGGTCTACAATGAGCAGTTCTTC. It yields the protein CASSSGLAVYNEQFF.

This rearrangement joins TRBV20-1 to TRBJ1-1, with unresolved D. CDR1 and CDR2 (germline): DFQATT, SNEGSKA (reference sequence). V dropped 6 bases and J dropped 0 bases, with 5 bases sitting between them. The CDR3 totals 11 residues. The CDR3 nucleotides read TGCAGTGCGAAGCTGAACACTGAAGCTTTCTTT. This translates into CSAKLNTEAFF.

The rearrangement links TRBV6-1 to TRBJ1-2; D remains ambiguous. The V and J ends lost 8 bases and 1 base respectively, with 14 bases between them. Germline CDR1 MNHNS, CDR2 SASEGT. The CDR3 covers 14 residues. CDR3 loop: CASCGRPHNYGYTF. The DNA of the CDR3 is TGTGCCAGCTGTGGCAGGCCCCATAACTATGGCTACACCTTC.

The rearrangement links TRBV29-1 to TRBJ2-3; D is perhaps TRBD1 (6 bases). The V gene lost 8 bases and the J gene lost 0 bases, with 15 bases spanning the gap. The CDR3 extends over 14 amino acids. The germline gives CDR1 SQVTM, CDR2 ANQGSEA. The DNA for the CDR3 is TGCAGCATCCTTAGAGGGGGTAGCACAGATACGCAGTATTTT. Translating it yields CSILRGGSTDTQYF.

This clone was counted only a few times. This rearrangement joins TRBV6-5 to TRBJ2-1, with TRBD1 matching 8 bases. The germline V gene encodes CDR1 MNHEY and CDR2 SVGAGI. The CDR3 spans 15 residues. V shed 5 bases, J shed 10 bases, and the junction held 13 bases outside the gene matches. CDR3 region: CASSPAGTGIGEQFF. As DNA, the CDR3 is TGTGCCAGCAGTCCCGCCGGGACAGGTATCGGGGAGCAGTTCTTC.

V is TRBV9 and J is TRBJ1-5; D gene ambiguous. The V end was cut by 0 bases, the J end by 5 bases, with 6 bases between. Per the germline V gene, CDR1 is SGDLS and CDR2 is YYNGEE. This CDR3 has 13 amino acids. CDR3 region: CASSVGIDQPQHF. In DNA, the CDR3 is TGTGCCAGCAGCGTAGGAATCGATCAGCCCCAGCATTTT.

V usage is TRBV5-1 and J usage is TRBJ2-1; D ambiguous. The CDR3 consists of 14 residues. The V and J ends lost 7 bases and 1 base respectively, with 12 bases between them. CDR1 is SGHRS, CDR2 YFSETQ, per germline. CDR3 bases: TGCGCCAGCGCGACTGAATCATCCTACAATGAGCAGTTCTTC. It translates to CASATESSYNEQFF.

There are a few counts of this clone. V gene TRBV19 combines with J gene TRBJ2-3; D is possibly TRBD2 (6 bases). Trimming cost V 3 bases and J 3 bases, with 13 bases left between them. Per the germline V gene, CDR1 is LNHDA and CDR2 is SQIVND (reference sequence). The CDR3 is 15 amino acids. Written as DNA, the CDR3 is TGTGCCAGTAGTATGCGGGGCCCTGTTACAGATACGCAGTATTTT. Protein sequence: CASSMRGPVTDTQYF.

This clone was detected a few times. This chain connects TRBV9 to TRBJ1-1, with D possibly being TRBD1 (5 bases). Germline V gives CDR1 SGDLS, CDR2 YYNGEE. Trimming left V 0 bases short and J 3 bases short, with 9 bases between. The CDR3 is 14 residues long. This CDR3 reads CASSVVSRDTEAFF. For the CDR3, the DNA is TGTGCCAGCAGCGTAGTCAGCAGGGACACTGAAGCTTTCTTT.

The chain is built from TRBV18 and TRBJ2-5; no clear D gene. Germline values: CDR1 KGHSH, CDR2 LQKENI. The CDR3 is 13 residues long. Trimming took off 3 bases at V and 1 base at J, with 6 bases between the two ends. CDR3 region: CASSPSVQETQYF. CDR3 sequence (DNA): TGTGCCAGCTCACCCTCCGTCCAAGAGACCCAGTACTTC.

This rearrangement joins TRBV5-4 to TRBJ2-7; the match to TRBD1 covers 8 bases. V gave up 3 bases and J gave up 6 bases; unmatched junction bases: 11. CDR1 and CDR2 (germline): SGHNT, YYREEE (reference sequence). The CDR3 has 15 amino acids. The CDR3 is CASSSFGTGLAEQYF. The CDR3 DNA reads TGTGCCAGCAGCTCCTTTGGGACAGGACTCGCCGAGCAGTACTTC.